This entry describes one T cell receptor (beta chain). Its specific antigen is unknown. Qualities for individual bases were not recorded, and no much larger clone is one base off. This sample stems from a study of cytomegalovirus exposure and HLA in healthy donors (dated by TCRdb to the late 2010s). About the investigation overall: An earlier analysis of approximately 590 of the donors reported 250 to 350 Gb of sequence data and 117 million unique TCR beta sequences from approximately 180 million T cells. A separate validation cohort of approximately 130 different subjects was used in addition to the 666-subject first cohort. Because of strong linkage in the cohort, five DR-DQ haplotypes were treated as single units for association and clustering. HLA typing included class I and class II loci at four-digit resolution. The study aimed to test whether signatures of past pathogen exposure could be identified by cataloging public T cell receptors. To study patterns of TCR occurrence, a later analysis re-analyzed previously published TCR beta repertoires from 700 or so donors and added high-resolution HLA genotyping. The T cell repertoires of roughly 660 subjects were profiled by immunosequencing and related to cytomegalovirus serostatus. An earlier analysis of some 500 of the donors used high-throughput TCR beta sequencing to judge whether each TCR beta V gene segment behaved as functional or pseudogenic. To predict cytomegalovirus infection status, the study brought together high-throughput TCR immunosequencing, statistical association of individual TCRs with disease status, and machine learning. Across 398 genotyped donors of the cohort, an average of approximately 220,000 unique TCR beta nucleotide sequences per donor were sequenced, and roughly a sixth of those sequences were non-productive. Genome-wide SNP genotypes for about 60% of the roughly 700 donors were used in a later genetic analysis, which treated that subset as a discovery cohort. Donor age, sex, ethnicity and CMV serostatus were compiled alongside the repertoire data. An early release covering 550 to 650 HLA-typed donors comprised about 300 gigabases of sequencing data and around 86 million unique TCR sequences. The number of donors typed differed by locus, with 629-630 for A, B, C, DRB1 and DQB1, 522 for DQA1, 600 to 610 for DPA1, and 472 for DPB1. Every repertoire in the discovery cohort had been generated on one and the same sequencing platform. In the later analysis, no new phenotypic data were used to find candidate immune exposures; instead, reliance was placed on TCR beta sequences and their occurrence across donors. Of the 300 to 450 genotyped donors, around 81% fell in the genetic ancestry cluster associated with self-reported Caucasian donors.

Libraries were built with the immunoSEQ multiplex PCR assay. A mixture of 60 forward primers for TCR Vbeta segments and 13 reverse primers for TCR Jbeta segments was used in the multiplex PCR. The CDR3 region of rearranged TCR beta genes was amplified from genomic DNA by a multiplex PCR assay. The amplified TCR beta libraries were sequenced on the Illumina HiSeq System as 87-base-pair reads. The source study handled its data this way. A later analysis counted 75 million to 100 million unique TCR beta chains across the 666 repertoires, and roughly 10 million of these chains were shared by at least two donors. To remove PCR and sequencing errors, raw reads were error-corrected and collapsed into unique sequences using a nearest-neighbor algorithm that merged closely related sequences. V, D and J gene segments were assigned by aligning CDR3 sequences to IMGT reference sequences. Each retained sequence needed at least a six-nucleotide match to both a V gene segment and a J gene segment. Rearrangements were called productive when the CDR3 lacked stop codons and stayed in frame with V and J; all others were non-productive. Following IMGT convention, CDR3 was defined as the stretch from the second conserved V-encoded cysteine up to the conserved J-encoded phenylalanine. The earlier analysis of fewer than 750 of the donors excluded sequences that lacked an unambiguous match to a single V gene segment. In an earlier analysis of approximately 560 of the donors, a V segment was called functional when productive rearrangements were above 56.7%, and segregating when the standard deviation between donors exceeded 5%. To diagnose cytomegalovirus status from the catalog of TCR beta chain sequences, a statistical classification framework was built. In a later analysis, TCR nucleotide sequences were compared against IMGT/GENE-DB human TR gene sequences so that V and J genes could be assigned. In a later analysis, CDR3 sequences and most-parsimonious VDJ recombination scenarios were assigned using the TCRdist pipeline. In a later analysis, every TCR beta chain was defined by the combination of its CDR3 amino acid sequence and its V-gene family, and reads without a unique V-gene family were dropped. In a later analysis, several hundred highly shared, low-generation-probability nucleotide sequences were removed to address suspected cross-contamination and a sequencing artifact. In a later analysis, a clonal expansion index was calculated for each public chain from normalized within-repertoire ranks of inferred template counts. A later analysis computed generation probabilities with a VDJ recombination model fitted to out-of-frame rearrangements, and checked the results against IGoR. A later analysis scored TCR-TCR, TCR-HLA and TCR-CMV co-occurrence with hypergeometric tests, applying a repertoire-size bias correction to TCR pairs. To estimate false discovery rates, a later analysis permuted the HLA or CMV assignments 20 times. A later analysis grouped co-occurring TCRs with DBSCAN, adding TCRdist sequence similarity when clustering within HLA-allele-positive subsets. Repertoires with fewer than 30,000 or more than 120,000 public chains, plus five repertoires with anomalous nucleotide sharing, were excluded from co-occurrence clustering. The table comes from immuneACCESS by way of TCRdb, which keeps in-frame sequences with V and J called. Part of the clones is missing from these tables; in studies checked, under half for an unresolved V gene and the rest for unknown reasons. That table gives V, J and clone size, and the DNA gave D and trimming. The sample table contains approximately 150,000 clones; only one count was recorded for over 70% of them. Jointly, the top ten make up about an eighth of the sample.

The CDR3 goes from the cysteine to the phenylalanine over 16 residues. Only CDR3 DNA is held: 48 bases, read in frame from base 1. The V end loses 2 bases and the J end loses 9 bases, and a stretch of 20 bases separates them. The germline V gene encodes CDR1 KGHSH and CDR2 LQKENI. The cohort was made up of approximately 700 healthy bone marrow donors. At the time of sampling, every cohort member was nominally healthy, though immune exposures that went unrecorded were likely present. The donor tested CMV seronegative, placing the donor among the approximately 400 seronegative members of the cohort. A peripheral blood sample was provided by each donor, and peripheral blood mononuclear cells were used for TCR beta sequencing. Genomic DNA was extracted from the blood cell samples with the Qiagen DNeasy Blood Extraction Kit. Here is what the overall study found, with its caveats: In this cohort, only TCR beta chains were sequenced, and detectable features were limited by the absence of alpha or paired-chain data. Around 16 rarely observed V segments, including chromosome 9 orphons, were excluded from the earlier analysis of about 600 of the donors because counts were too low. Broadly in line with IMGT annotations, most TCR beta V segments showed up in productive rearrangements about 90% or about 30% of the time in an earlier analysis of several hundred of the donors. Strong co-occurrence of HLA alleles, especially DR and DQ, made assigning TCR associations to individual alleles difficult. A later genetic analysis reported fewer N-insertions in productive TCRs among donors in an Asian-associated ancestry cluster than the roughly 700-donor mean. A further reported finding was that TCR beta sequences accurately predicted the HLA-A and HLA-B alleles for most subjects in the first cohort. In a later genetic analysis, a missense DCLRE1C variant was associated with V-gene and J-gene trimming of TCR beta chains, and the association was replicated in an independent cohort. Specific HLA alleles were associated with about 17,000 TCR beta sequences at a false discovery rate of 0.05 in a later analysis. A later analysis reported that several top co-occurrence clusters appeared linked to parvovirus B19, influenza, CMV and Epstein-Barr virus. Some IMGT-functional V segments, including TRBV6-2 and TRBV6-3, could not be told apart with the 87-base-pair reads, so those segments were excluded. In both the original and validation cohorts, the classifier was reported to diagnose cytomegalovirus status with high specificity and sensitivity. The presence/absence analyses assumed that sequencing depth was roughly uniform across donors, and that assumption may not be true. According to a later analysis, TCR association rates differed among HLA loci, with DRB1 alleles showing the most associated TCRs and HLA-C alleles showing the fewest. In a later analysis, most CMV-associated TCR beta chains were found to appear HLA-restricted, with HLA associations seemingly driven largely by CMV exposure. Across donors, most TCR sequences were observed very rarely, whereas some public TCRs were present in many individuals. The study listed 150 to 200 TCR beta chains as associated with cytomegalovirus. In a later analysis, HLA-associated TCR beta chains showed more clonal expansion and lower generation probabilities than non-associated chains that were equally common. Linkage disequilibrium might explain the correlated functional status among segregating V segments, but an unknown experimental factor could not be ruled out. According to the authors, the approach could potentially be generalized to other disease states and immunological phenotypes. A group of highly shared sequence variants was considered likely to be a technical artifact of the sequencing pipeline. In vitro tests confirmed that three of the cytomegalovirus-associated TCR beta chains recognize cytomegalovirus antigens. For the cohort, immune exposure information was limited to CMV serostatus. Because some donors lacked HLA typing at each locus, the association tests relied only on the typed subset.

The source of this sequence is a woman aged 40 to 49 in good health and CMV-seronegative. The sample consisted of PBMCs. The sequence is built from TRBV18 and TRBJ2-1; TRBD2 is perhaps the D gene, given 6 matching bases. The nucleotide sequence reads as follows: TGTGCCAGCTCACCAACGGCCAGGGAGGTTGGGGGTGAGCAGTTCTTC. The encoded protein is CASSPTAREVGGEQFF.